The 20 T cell receptor beta chains presented below share a single source sample, sequenced in a study of PD-L1 blockade in urothelial cancer. TCRdb keeps only in-frame clones here, not all; method: immunoSEQ multiplex PCR. The repertoire includes about 120,000 clones, more than 85% of them detected once, and approximately 3.5% sits in the top ten. Time point in this sample: peripheral blood 6 weeks after treatment start. Sequencing was performed on PBMCs, taken around atezolizumab (anti-PD-L1) treatment. These receptors came from a man aged 55 to 70 with urothelial cancer.

V is TRBV2 and J is TRBJ2-3; 7 bases agree with TRBD2. The CDR3 spans 15 residues. From germline, CDR1 is SNHLY and CDR2 FYNNEI. V lost 0 bases and J lost 1; bases outside the gene matches: 1. CDR3 DNA: TGTGCCAGCAGTGAAGCGGGGGGGGGCACAGATACGCAGTATTTT. This encodes CASSEAGGGTDTQYF.

V and J are TRBV4-1 and TRBJ1-6; D not certain. The ends were cut back, 0 bases at V and 11 bases at J, with 8 bases in the middle. The CDR3 is made up of 13 amino acids. CDR1 is MGHRA, CDR2 YSYEKL, per germline. CDR3 bases: TGCGCCAGCAGCCAAGATCCCCGGGCACCCCTCCACTTT. Translating it yields CASSQDPRAPLHF.

The rearrangement links TRBV5-1 to TRBJ1-4; the match to TRBD1 covers 10 bases. The CDR3 has 15 amino acids. CDR1 is SGHRS and CDR2 is YFSETQ in the germline V gene. V shed 2 bases, J shed 8 bases, and the junction held 6 bases outside the gene matches. CDR3 region: CASSLSGTGDEKLFF. The DNA of the CDR3 is TGCGCCAGCAGCTTATCAGGGACAGGGGACGAAAAACTGTTTTTT.

This sequence joins TRBV4-2 and TRBJ2-7; 9 nucleotides agree with TRBD1. V gave up 1 base and J gave up 8 bases; unmatched junction bases: 12. The CDR3 is made up of 16 amino acids. Germline V gene sequence: CDR1 LGHNA, CDR2 YNFKEQ. In DNA, the CDR3 is TGTGCCAGCAGCCAAGGAACCGGGACAGGGTTTTTCAAGCAGTACTTC. Its protein is CASSQGTGTGFFKQYF.

The V and J genes are TRBV21-1 and TRBJ2-3; TRBD1 is the table's D call and was not checked against the DNA. TRBV21-1 is given as a pseudogene. This CDR3 has 20 residues. The CDR3, as DNA: TGTGCCAGCAGCAATCTTCCTTCTAGTTGGAGACAGGGGAGCACAGATACGCAGTATTTT. Residues: CASSNLPSSWRQGSTDTQYF.

This chain uses TRBV19 with TRBJ1-5, with D perhaps TRBD1 (6 bases). Germline lookup yields CDR1 LNHDA and CDR2 SQIVND (reference sequence). The CDR3 has 14 amino acids. Trimming stripped 6 bases from V and 1 base from J, with 10 bases between. The DNA for the CDR3 is TGTGCCAGTAGGCCCAGGGGAAGCAATCAGCCCCAGCATTTT. Protein: CASRPRGSNQPQHF. The entire variable domain, with the rest obtained from reference TRBV19 and TRBJ1-5, is as follows: DGGITQSPKYLFRKEGQNVTLSCEQNLNHDAMYWYRQDPGQGLRLIYYSQIVNDFQKGDIAEGYSVSREKKESFPLTVTSAQKNPTAFYLCASRPRGSNQPQHFGDGTRLSIL.

The chain is built from TRBV14 and TRBJ2-3; the D gene is possibly TRBD2 (5 bases). The CDR3 has 20 residues. The germline V and J ends were trimmed by 0 bases and 0 bases, with 22 bases remaining between them. Looked up from germline, CDR1 is SGHDN and CDR2 is FVKESK. CDR3 DNA: TGTGCCAGCAGCCAAGATCGGTTGCAGGCCGTTGGACTCAGCACAGATACGCAGTATTTT. Protein product: CASSQDRLQAVGLSTDTQYF.

The chain recombines TRBV19 with TRBJ2-3, with D tentatively TRBD2 (6 bases). The V gene lost 4 bases and the J gene lost 1 base, with 21 bases spanning the gap. CDR3 length: 18 amino acids. Germline CDR1 LNHDA, CDR2 SQIVND (reference sequence). The CDR3 coding sequence is TGTGCCAGTAGTAGGGGGAGAGGCGGGGTTGTGGGCACAGATACGCAGTATTTT. Translation gives CASSRGRGGVVGTDTQYF.

V gene TRBV5-5 combines with J gene TRBJ1-6; perhaps TRBD1 as D (6 bases). Trimming took 3 bases from V and 4 from J, leaving 11 bases between them. The CDR3 totals 15 residues. Germline lookup yields CDR1 SGHKS and CDR2 YYEKEE (reference sequence). The CDR3 region is CASSSGTGYNSPLHF. In DNA, the CDR3 is TGTGCCAGCAGCTCGGGCACAGGGTATAATTCACCCCTCCACTTT.

The rearrangement joins TRBV9 to TRBJ2-1; TRBD2 aligns across 10 bases. Germline V lookup: CDR1 SGDLS, CDR2 YYNGEE. V lost 0 bases, J lost 6 bases, and 6 bases stayed unmatched. The CDR3 is 16 residues long. This chain's CDR3 is CASSVVPSGRGNEQFF. The CDR3 DNA reads TGTGCCAGCAGCGTAGTACCTAGCGGGAGAGGCAATGAGCAGTTCTTC.

This clone was detected only a few times. The chain uses TRBV5-5 and TRBJ1-2; D not resolved. This CDR3 has 15 residues. Germline V lookup: CDR1 SGHKS, CDR2 YYEKEE (reference sequence). V shed 2 bases and J shed 1 base, with 12 bases lying between them. The CDR3 nucleotides are TGTGCCAGCAGCTTAGTGTGGGAGGTTAACTATGGCTACACCTTC. Translating it yields CASSLVWEVNYGYTF.

This rearrangement joins TRBV11-2 to TRBJ2-2, with D possibly TRBD1 on 5 matching bases. From germline, CDR1 is SGHAT and CDR2 FQNNGV. Deletions cut 5 bases from V and 3 bases from J, with 10 bases between. The CDR3 has 14 residues. The CDR3 DNA reads as TGTGCCAGCAGCCGTGACAGCGACACCGGGGAGCTGTTTTTT. This sequence encodes CASSRDSDTGELFF.

This chain uses TRBV5-1 with TRBJ2-1, with 10 bases lining up with TRBD1. After removal of 2 bases from V and 4 bases from J, the junction contained 15 bases not matched to a gene. The germline V gene has CDR1 SGHRS and CDR2 YFSETQ. The CDR3 is 19 residues long. In nucleotides, the CDR3 is TGCGCCAGCAGCTTCGGGGACAGGGGATCGGAGGGCCCTTACAATGAGCAGTTCTTC. Translating gives CASSFGDRGSEGPYNEQFF.

The CDR3 reads CASSLDHSYEQYF. The CDR3 nucleotides read TGTGCCAGCAGCTTAGATCACTCCTACGAGCAGTACTTC. V and J are TRBV7-2 and TRBJ2-7, with D hard to call. Germline CDR1 reads SGHTA; CDR2 reads FQGNSA. CDR3 length: 13 amino acids. Trimming took 1 base from V and 0 from J, leaving 4 bases between them.

The chain has TRBV28 and TRBJ2-1; 9 bases line up with TRBD2. The CDR3 covers 16 residues. Germline CDR1 reads MDHEN; CDR2 reads SYDVKM. The V gene end was trimmed by 6 bases and the J gene end by 6 bases; junction bases not matched to a gene: 12. CDR3 in amino acids: CASSQRAGGPFNEQFF. The CDR3 DNA reads as TGTGCCAGCAGCCAACGGGCGGGAGGGCCTTTCAATGAGCAGTTCTTC.

The chain links TRBV7-3 to TRBJ2-7, with 12 bases fitting TRBD2. The CDR3 is 17 amino acids. CDR1 and CDR2 from the germline V gene are SGHTA and FQGTGA. J gave up 6 bases and V 5 bases, and 14 bases lay outside the gene matches. Here the CDR3 DNA reads TGTGCCAGCAGCCAGATACGGAGACTAGCGGGAGAGAGCGAGCAGTACTTC. Translated: CASSQIRRLAGESEQYF.

The J gene is TRBJ2-6, the V gene TRBV23-1; no clear D. TRBV23-1 falls under the ORF class, with uncertain function. The V and J ends lost 0 bases and 2 bases respectively, with 11 bases between them. The CDR3 extends over 17 amino acids. The CDR3 loop reads CASSQSRHCTGANVLTF. The CDR3 DNA reads TGCGCCAGCAGTCAATCCCGACATTGTACTGGGGCCAACGTCCTGACTTTC.

The rearrangement links TRBV4-3 to TRBJ2-5; 15 bases align to TRBD2. After removal of 2 bases from V and 4 bases from J, the junction contained 5 bases not matched to a gene. CDR1 is LGHNA, CDR2 YSLEER, per germline. The CDR3 covers 17 residues. Here the CDR3 DNA reads TGCGCCAGCAGCCAAAGGACTAGCGGGGGGGCGCCAGAGACCCAGTACTTC. It codes for CASSQRTSGGAPETQYF.

The V and J genes are TRBV5-1 and TRBJ2-5; 7 bases are shared with TRBD1. This CDR3 is 15 amino acids long. Germline V gene data show CDR1 as SGHRS and CDR2 as YFSETQ. Unmatched junction bases numbered 11, after V lost 4 bases and J lost 5 bases. CDR3 residues: CASSPGRQGSETQYF. CDR3 coding DNA: TGCGCCAGCAGCCCTGGTCGACAGGGTTCGGAGACCCAGTACTTC.

The V call is TRBV5-4, the J call TRBJ2-7; the match to TRBD2 covers 10 bases. The CDR3 spans 14 residues. CDR1 is SGHNT, CDR2 YYREEE, per germline (reference sequence). With 5 bases clipped from V and 3 bases from J, the junction kept 5 bases outside the gene matches. CDR3 amino acids: CASRVSGRNYEQYF. The CDR3 DNA sequence: TGTGCCAGCAGGGTTAGCGGGAGGAACTACGAGCAGTACTTC.